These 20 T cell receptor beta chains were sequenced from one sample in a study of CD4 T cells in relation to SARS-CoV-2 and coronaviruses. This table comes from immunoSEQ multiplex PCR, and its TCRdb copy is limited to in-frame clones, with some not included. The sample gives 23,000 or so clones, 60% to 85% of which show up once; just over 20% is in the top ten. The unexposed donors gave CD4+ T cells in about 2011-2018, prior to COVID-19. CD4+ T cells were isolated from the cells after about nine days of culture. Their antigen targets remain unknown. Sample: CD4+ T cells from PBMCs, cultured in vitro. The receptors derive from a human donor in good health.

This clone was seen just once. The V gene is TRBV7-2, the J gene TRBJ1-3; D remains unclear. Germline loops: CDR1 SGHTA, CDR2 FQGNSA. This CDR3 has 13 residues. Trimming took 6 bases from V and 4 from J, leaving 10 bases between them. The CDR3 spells CASSYALGNTIYF. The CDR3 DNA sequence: TGTGCCAGCAGTTACGCCCTGGGAAACACCATATATTTT.

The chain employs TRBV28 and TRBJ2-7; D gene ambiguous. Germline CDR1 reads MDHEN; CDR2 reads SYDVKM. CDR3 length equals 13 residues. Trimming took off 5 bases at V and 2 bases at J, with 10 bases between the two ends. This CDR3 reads CASSLTSTYEQYF. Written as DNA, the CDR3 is TGTGCCAGCAGTCTGACGAGTACCTACGAGCAGTACTTC.

The CDR3, as DNA: TGTGCCAGCTCACGGGGACTAGCGGGAGATAATGAGCAGTTCTTC. It is translated as CASSRGLAGDNEQFF. V is TRBV18 and J is TRBJ2-1; 14 bases are shared with TRBD2. Germline assignment: CDR1 KGHSH and CDR2 LQKENI. The length of the CDR3 is 15 residues. J gave up 7 bases and V 4 bases, and 3 bases lay outside the gene matches.

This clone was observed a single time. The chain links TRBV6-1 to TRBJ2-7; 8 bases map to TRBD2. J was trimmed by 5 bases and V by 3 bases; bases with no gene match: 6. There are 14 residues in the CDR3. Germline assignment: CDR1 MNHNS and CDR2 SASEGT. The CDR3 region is CASSESGGAHEQYF. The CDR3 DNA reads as TGTGCCAGCAGTGAGTCCGGGGGGGCCCACGAGCAGTACTTC.

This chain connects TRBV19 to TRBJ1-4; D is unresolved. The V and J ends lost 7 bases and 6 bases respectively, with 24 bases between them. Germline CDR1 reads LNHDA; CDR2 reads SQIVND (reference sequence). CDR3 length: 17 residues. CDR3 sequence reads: CASTSTPRGLPHEKLFF. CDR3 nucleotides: TGTGCCAGTACCTCTACCCCCCGAGGCCTCCCCCATGAAAAACTGTTTTTT.

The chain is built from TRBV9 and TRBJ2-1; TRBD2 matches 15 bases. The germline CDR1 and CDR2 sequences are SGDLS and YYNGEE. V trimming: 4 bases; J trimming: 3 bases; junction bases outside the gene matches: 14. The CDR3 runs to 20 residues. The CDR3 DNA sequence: TGTGCCAGCAGCATCGGGACTAGCGGGAGGACCTCATATTTCTACAATGAGCAGTTCTTC. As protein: CASSIGTSGRTSYFYNEQFF.

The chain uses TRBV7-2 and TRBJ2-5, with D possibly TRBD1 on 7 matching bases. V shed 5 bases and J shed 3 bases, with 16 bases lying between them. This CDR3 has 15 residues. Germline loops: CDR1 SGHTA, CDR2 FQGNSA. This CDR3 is CASSGQTGEEETQYF. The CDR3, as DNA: TGTGCCAGCAGCGGGCAAACAGGGGAGGAAGAGACCCAGTACTTC.

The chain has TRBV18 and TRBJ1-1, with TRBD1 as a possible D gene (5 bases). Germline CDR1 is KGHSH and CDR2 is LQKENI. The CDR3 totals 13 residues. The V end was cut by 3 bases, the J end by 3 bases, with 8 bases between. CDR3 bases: TGTGCCAGCTCACCCGCGGGGGACACTGAAGCTTTCTTT. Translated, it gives CASSPAGDTEAFF. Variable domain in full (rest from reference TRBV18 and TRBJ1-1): NAGVMQNPRHLVRRRGQEARLRCSPMKGHSHVYWYRQLPEEGLKFMVYLQKENIIDESGMPKERFSAEFPKEGPSILRIQQVVRGDSAAYFCASSPAGDTEAFFGQGTRLTVV.

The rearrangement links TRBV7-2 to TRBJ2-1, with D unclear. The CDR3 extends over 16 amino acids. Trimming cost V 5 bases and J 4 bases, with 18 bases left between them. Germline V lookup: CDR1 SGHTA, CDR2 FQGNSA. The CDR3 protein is CASSPEGPPSYNEQFF. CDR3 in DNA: TGTGCCAGCAGCCCAGAAGGGCCCCCGAGTTACAATGAGCAGTTCTTC.

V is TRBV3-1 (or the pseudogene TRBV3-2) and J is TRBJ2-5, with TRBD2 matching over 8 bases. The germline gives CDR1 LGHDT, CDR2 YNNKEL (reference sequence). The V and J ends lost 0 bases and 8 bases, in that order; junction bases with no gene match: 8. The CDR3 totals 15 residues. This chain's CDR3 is CASSQDRPGGYTQYF. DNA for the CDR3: TGTGCCAGCAGCCAAGATCGGCCGGGGGGGTATACCCAGTACTTC.

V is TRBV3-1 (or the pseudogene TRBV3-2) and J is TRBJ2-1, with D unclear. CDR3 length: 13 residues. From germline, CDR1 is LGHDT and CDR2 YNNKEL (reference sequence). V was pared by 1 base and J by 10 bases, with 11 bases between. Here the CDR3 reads CASSQGGRAEQFF. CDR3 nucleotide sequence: TGTGCCAGCAGCCAAGGAGGTAGGGCAGAGCAGTTCTTC.

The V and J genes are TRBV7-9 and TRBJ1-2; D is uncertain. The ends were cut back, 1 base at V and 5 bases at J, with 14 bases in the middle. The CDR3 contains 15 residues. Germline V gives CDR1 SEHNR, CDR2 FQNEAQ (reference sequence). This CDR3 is CASSLEVGRGYGYTF. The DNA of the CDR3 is TGTGCCAGCAGCTTAGAGGTTGGGAGAGGGTATGGCTACACCTTC.

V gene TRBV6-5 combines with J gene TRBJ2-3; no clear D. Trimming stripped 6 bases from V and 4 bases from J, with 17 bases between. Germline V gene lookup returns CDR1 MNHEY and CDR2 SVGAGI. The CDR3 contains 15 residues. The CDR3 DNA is TGTGCCAGCAGACGACGGAGTCTCAGCCCAGATACGCAGTATTTT. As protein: CASRRRSLSPDTQYF.

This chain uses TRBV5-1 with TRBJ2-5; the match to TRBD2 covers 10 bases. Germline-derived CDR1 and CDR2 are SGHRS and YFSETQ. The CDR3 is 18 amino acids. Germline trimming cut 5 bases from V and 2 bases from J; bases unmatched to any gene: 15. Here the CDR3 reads CASRPGAGGPRKQETQYF. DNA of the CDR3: TGCGCCAGCAGGCCGGGAGCGGGAGGGCCTAGAAAACAAGAGACCCAGTACTTC.

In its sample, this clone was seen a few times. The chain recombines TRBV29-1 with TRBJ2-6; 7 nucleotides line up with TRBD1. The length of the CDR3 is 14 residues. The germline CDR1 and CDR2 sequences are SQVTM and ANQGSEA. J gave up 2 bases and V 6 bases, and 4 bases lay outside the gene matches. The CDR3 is CSVGDRAGANVLTF. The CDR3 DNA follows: TGCAGCGTGGGCGACAGGGCTGGGGCCAACGTCCTGACTTTC.

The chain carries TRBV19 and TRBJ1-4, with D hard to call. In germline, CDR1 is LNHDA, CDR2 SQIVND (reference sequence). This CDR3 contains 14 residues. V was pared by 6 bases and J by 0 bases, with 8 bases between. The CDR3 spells CASSPGATNEKLFF. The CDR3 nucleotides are TGTGCCAGTAGCCCAGGTGCAACTAATGAAAAACTGTTTTTT.

The CDR3 spells CASSLGPGETGELFF. CDR3 DNA: TGCGCCAGCAGCTTGGGGCCTGGGGAGACCGGGGAGCTGTTTTTT. The chain joins TRBV5-1 to TRBJ2-2, with a weak D call TRBD2 (5 bases). Looked up from germline, CDR1 is SGHRS and CDR2 is YFSETQ. V shed 0 bases and J shed 5 bases, with 11 bases lying between them. This CDR3 contains 15 residues.

CDR3 coding DNA: TGTGCCAGCAGCTTTGGGACAGGGGGTAGGGGGCAGTACTTC. This gives the protein CASSFGTGGRGQYF. The chain is built from TRBV7-9 and TRBJ2-7; 11 bases map to TRBD1. Trimming at V came to 3 bases and at J to 9 bases, leaving 7 bases not matched to a gene. The CDR3 is made up of 14 amino acids. CDR1 is SEHNR and CDR2 is FQNEAQ in the germline V gene (reference sequence).

In DNA, the CDR3 is TGTGCCAGCAGCTTACGGGGGTCACGACCTGGAAACACCATATATTTT. Protein: CASSLRGSRPGNTIYF. The chain employs TRBV7-2 and TRBJ1-3, with D perhaps matching TRBD1 (5 bases). Germline V gives CDR1 SGHTA, CDR2 FQGNSA. The CDR3 loop spans 16 amino acids. V was shortened by 2 bases and J by 2 bases, with 13 bases between the two germline ends.

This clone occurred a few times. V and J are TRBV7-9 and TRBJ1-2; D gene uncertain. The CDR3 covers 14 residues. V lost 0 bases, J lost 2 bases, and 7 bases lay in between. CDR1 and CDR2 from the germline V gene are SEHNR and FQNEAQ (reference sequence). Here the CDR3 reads CASSLASGNYGYTF. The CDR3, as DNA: TGTGCCAGCAGCTTAGCCAGTGGGAACTATGGCTACACCTTC.